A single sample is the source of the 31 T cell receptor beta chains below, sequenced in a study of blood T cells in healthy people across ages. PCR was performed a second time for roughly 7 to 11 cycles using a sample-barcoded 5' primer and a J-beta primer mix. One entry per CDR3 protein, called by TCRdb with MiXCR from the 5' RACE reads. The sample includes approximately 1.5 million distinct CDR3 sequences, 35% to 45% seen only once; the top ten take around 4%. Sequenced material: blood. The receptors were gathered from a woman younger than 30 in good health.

CDR3 residues: CASRDRAGYGYTF. In nucleotides, the CDR3 is TGTGCCAGCAGGGACAGGGCGGGCTATGGCTACACCTTC. J is TRBJ1-2 and V is TRBV5-5, with 8 bases matching TRBD1. With 5 bases clipped from V and 4 bases from J, the junction kept 4 bases outside the gene matches. Germline V lookup: CDR1 SGHKS, CDR2 YYEKEE (reference sequence). The CDR3 runs to 13 residues.

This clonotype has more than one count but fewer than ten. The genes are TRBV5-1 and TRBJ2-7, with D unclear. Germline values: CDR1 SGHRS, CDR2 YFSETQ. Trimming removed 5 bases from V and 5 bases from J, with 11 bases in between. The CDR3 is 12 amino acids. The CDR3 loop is CASRRVGDEQYF. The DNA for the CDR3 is TGCGCCAGCAGAAGGGTAGGAGACGAGCAGTACTTC.

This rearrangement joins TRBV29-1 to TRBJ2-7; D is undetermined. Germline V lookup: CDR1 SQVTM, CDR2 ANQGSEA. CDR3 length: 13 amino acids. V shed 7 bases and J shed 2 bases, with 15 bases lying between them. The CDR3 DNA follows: TGCAGCGACCGCTTGGGCAGGACCTACGAGCAGTACTTC. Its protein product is CSDRLGRTYEQYF.

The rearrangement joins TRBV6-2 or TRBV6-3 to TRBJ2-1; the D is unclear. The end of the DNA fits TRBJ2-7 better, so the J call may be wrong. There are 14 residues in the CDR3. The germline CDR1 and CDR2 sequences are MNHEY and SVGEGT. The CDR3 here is CASSTPVRYNEQYF. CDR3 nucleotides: TGTGCCAGCAGTACCCCGGTTCGGTACAATGAGCAGTACTTC.

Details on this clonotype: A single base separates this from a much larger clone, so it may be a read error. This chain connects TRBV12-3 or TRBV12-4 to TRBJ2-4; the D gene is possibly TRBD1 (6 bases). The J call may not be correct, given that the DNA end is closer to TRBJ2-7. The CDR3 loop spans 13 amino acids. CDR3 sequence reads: CASSPTGCYEQYF. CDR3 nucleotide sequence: TGTGCCAGCAGTCCCACAGGGTGCTACGAGCAGTACTTC.

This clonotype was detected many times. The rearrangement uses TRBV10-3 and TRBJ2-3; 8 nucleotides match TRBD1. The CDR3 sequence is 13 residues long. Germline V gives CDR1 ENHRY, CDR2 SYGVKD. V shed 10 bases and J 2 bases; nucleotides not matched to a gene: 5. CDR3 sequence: CARTGTHTDTQYF. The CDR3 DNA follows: TGTGCCAGGACAGGGACGCACACAGATACGCAGTATTTT.

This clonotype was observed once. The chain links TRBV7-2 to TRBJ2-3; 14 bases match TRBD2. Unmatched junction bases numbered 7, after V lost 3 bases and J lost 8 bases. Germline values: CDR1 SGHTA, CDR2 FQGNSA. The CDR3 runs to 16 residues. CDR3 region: CASSFGTSGGDGTQYF. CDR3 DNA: TGTGCCAGCAGCTTTGGGACTAGCGGGGGTGATGGTACGCAGTATTTT.

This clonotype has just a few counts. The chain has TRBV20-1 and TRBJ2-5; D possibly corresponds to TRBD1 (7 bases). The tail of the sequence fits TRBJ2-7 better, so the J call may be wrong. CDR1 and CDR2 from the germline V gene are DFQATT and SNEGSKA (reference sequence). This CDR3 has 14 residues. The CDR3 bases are TGCAGTGCTAGATTTGCAGGGGGGATCTACGAGCAGTACTTC. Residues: CSARFAGGIYEQYF.

CDR3 sequence (DNA): TGTGCCAGCAGCCTACGACAGGGCCTTAGGGGCTACACCTTC. Translation gives CASSLRQGLRGYTF. The V call is TRBV7-2, the J call TRBJ1-2, with TRBD1 matching 7 bases. Germline V gene data show CDR1 as SGHTA and CDR2 as FQGNSA. The V gene end was trimmed by 5 bases and the J gene end by 8 bases; junction bases not matched to a gene: 11. The CDR3 is 14 residues long.

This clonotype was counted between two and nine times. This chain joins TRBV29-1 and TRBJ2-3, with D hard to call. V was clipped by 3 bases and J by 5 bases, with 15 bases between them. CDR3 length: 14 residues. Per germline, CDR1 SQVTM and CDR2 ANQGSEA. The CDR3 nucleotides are TGCAGCGTTGATGTTTTGCGGACGGGAGATACGCAGTATTTT. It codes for CSVDVLRTGDTQYF.

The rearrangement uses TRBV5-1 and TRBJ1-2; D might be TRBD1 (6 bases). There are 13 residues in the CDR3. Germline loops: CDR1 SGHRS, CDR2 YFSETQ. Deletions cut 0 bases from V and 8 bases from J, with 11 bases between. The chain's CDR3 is CASSLDRAWGYTF. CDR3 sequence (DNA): TGCGCCAGCAGCTTGGACAGGGCCTGGGGCTACACCTTC.

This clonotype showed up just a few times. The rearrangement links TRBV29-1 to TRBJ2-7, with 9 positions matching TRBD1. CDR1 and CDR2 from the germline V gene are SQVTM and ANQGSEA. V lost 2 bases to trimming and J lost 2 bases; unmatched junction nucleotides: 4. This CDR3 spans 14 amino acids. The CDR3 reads CSVERDRDPYEQYF. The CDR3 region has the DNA TGCAGCGTTGAAAGGGACAGGGACCCCTACGAGCAGTACTTC.

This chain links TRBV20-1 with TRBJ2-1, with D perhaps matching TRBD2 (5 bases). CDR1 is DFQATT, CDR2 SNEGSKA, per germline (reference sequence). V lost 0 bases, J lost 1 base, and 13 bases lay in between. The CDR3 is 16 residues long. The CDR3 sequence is CSARDPGEGSYNEQFF. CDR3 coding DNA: TGCAGTGCTAGAGATCCAGGAGAGGGATCCTACAATGAGCAGTTCTTC.

This chain's CDR3 is CASSQIWSRVSYEQYF. The DNA of the CDR3 is TGTGCCAGCAGCCAAATCTGGAGTAGAGTGTCCTACGAGCAGTACTTC. The rearrangement joins TRBV7-2 to TRBJ2-7; no definite D call. Germline CDR1 reads SGHTA; CDR2 reads FQGNSA. Deletions cut 5 bases from V and 1 base from J, with 18 bases between. The CDR3 length is 16 residues.

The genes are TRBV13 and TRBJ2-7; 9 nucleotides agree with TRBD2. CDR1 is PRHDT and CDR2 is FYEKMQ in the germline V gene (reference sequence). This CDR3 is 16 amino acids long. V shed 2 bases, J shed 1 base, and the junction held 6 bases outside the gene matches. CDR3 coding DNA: TGTGCCAGCAGCTTAACCCATACTAGCGGGTCCTACGAGCAGTACTTC. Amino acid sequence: CASSLTHTSGSYEQYF.

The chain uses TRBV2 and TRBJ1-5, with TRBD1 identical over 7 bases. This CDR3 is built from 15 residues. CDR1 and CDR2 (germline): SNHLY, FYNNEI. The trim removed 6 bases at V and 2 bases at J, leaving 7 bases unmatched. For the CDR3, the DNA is TGTGCCAGCAGGGACAGGCCTTGGGGCAATCAGCCCCAGCATTTT. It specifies CASRDRPWGNQPQHF.

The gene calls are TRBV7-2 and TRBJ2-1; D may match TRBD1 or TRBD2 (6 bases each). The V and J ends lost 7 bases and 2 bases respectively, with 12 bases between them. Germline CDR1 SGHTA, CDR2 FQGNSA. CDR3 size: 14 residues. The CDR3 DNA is TGTGCCAGCAACCCCGGGGGCACCTACAATGAGCAGTTCTTC. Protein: CASNPGGTYNEQFF.

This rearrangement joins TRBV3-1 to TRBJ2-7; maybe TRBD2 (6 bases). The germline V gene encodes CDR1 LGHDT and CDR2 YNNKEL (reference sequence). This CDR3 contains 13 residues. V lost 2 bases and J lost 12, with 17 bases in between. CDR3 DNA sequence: TGTGCCAGCAGCCAACCGACTAGAAGGTACGCGTACTTC. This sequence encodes CASSQPTRRYAYF.

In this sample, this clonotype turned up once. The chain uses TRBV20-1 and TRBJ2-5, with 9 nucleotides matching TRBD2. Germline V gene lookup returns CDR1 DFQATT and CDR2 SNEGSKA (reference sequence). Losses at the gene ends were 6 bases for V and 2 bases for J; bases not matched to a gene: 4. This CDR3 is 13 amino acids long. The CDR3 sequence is CSARTSEQETQYF. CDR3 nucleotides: TGCAGTGCAAGGACTAGCGAGCAAGAGACCCAGTACTTC.

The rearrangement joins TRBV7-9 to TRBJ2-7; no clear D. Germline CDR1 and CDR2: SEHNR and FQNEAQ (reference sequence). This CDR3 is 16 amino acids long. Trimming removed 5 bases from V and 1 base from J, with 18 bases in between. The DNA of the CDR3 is TGTGCCAGCAGCCCCAGACTTGGTGAAGGATCCTACGAGCAGTACTTC. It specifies CASSPRLGEGSYEQYF.

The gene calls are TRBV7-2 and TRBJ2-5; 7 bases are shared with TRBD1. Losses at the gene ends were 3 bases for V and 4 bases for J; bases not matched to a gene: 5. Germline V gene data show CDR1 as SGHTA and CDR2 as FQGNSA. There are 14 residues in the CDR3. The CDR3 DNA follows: TGTGCCAGCAGCTTCGACAGGGCTACAGAGACCCAGTACTTC. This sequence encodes CASSFDRATETQYF. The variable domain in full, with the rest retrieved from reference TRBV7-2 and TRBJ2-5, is GAGVSQSPSNKVTEKGKDVELRCDPISGHTALYWYRQSLGQGLEFLIYFQGNSAPDKSGLPSDRFSAERTGGSVSTLTIQRTQQEDSAVYLCASSFDRATETQYFGPGTRLLVL.

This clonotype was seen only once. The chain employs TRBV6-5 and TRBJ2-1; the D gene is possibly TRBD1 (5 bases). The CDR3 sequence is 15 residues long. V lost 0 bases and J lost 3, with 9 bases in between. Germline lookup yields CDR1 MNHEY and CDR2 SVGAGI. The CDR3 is CASSYSRRDYNEQFF. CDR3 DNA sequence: TGTGCCAGCAGTTACTCTCGCAGGGACTACAATGAGCAGTTCTTC.

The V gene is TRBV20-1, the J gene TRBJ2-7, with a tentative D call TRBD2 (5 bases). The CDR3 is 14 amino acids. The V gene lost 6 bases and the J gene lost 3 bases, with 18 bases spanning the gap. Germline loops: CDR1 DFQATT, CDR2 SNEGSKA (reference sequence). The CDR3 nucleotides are TGCAGTGCCAAGCGGAGCGTGTTGGGCTACGAGCAGTACTTC. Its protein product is CSAKRSVLGYEQYF.

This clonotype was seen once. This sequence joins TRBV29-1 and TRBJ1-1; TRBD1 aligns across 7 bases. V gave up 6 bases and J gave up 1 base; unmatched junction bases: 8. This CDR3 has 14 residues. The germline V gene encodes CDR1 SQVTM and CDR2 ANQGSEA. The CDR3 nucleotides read TGCAGCGTCGAACTTCGGACAGGGAACACTGAAGCTTTCTTT. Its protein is CSVELRTGNTEAFF. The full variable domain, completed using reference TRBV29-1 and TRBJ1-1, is SAVISQKPSRDICQRGTSLTIQCQVDSQVTMMFWYRQQPGQSLTLIATANQGSEATYESGFVIDKFPISRPNLTFSTLTVSNMSPEDSSIYLCSVELRTGNTEAFFGQGTRLTVV.

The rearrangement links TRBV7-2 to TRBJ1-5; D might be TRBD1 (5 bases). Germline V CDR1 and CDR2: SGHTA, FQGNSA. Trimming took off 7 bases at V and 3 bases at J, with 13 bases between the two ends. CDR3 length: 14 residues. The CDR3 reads CASNILGDNQPQHF. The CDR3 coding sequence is TGTGCCAGCAACATATTAGGGGACAATCAGCCCCAGCATTTT.

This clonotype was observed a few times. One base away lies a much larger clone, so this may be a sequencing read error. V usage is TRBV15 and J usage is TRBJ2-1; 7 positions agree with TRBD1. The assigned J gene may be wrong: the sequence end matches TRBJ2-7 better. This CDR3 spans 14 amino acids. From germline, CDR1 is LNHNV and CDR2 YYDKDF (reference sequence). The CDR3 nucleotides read TGTGCCACCAGCTCGACAGGGCCGTACAATGAGCAGTACTTC. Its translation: CATSSTGPYNEQYF.

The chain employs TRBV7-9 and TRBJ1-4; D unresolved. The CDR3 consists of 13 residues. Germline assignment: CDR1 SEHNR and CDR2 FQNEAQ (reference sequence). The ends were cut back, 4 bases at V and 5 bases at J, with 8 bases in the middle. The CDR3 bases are TGTGCCAGCAGCTCCCAGTCGAATGAAAAACTGTTTTTT. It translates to CASSSQSNEKLFF.

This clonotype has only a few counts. This chain's CDR3 is CSAARTHLNYGYTF. The CDR3 bases are TGCAGTGCAGCCCGGACCCACCTTAACTATGGCTACACCTTC. The chain uses TRBV20-1 and TRBJ1-2; D is unclear. The V gene's germline CDR1 is DFQATT and CDR2 SNEGSKA (reference sequence). This CDR3 is built from 14 residues. V lost 6 bases to trimming and J lost 1 base, with 15 bases between them.

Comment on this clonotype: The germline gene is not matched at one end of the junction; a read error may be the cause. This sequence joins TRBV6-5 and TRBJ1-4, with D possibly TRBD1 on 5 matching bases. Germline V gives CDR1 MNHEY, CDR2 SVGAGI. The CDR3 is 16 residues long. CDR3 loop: CASSYNPGPRTEKLFF. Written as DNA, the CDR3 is TGTGCCAGTAGTTACAACCCGGGACCAAGGACTGAAAAACTGTTTTTT.

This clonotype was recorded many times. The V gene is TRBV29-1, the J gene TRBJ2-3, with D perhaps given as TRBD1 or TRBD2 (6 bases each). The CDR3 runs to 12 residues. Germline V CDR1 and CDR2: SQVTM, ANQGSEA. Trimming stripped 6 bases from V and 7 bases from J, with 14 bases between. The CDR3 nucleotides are TGCAGCGTACCGGGGGCGTTAAATACGCAGTATTTT. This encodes CSVPGALNTQYF.

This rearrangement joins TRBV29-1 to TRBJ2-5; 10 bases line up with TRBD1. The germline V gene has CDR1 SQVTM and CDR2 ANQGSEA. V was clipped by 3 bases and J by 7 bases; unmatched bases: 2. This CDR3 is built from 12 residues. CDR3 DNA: TGCAGCGTTGATGGGACAGGGGCGACCCAGTACTTC. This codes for CSVDGTGATQYF. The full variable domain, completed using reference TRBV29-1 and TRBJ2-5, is SAVISQKPSRDICQRGTSLTIQCQVDSQVTMMFWYRQQPGQSLTLIATANQGSEATYESGFVIDKFPISRPNLTFSTLTVSNMSPEDSSIYLCSVDGTGATQYFGPGTRLLVL.